The entry below gives a single T cell receptor beta chain sequence along with its context. Germline-derived CDR1 and CDR2 are SGHRS and YFSETQ. Trimming left V 0 bases short and J 5 bases short, with 9 bases between. This CDR3 spans 14 amino acids. This sample stems from a study of early T cells in non-severe SARS-CoV-2 infection. TCRdb used MiXCR to reprocess the 5' RACE reads, holding one entry per CDR3 protein. Among some 120,000 distinct CDR3 sequences, about 15% were seen once, and the ten largest hold 21%. The sequence was obtained from an adult who was a healthcare worker with PCR-confirmed SARS-CoV-2 infection or an uninfected control (not recorded which). Sequencing was carried out using whole blood. The chain carries TRBV5-1 and TRBJ2-1, with D tentatively TRBD2 (5 bases). Here the CDR3 reads CASSLGSGDNEQFF. Written as DNA, the CDR3 is TGCGCCAGCAGCTTGGGGAGCGGTGACAATGAGCAGTTCTTC.